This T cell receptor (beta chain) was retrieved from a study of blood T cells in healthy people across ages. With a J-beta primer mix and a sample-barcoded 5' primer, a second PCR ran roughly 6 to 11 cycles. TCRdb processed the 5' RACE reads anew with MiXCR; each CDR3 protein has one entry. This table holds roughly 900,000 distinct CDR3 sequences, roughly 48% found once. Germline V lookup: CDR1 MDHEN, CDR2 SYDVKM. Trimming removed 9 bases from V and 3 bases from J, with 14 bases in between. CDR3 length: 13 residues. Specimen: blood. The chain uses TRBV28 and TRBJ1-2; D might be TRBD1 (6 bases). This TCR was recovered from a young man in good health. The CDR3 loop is CASRAGADYGYTF. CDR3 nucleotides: TGTGCCAGTAGGGCAGGGGCAGACTATGGCTACACCTTC.